The 27 T cell receptor beta chains presented below share a single source sample, sequenced in a study of T cells in Graves' hyperthyroidism and ophthalmopathy. RNA transcripts were the template for amplifying TCR beta CDR3 regions. TCR CDR3 regions were first amplified by RT-PCR with HTBI primers. TCRdb re-analysed the multiplex PCR reads in MiXCR, keeping a single row per CDR3 protein. Of hundreds of thousands of distinct CDR3 sequences listed, 20% to 25% are singletons. What was sequenced was blood. These receptors were taken from a young man with Graves' ophthalmopathy.

As concerns this clonotype: It may be a read error: a sequence one base away is much more abundant. The chain links TRBV20-1 to TRBJ2-1; tentatively, D is TRBD1 or TRBD2 (5 bases each). The CDR3 sequence is 14 residues long. Trimming pared 3 bases from V and 8 bases from J, leaving 17 bases between. CDR1 and CDR2 from the germline V gene are DFQATT and SNEGSKA (reference sequence). CDR3 region: CSASGGGGHDEQFF. As DNA, the CDR3 is TGCAGTGCTAGCGGTGGGGGTGGCCACGATGAGCAGTTCTTC.

The chain has TRBV5-8 and TRBJ2-7; D possibly corresponds to TRBD1 (6 bases). The CDR3 contains 15 residues. The V end lost 0 bases, the J end lost 6 bases, and 16 bases lay between the germline ends. Germline V CDR1 and CDR2: SGHTS, YDEGEE. CDR3 nucleotides: TGTGCCAGCAGCTTGGCGCCCCTGGGGGCCTCCGAGCAGTACTTC. It codes for CASSLAPLGASEQYF.

Concerning this clonotype: The junction differs from germline at one of its ends, possibly a read error. The chain links TRBV7-9 to TRBJ2-7; D unclear. The CDR3 consists of 12 residues. CDR1 and CDR2 from the germline V gene are SEHNR and FQNEAQ (reference sequence). CDR3 sequence (DNA): TGTGCCAGCAGCCGGGTCGCCTACGAGCAGTGCTTC. It is translated as CASSRVAYEQCF.

The sample holds a few counts of this clonotype. This chain uses TRBV6-1 with TRBJ1-5; D remains ambiguous. V lost 5 bases, J lost 2 bases, and 19 bases lay in between. The germline gives CDR1 MNHNS, CDR2 SASEGT. The CDR3 is made up of 17 amino acids. CDR3 amino acids: CASSPRRPGRGNQPQHF. The CDR3 coding sequence is TGTGCCAGCAGTCCTAGGAGACCCGGGCGCGGCAATCAGCCCCAGCATTTT.

This clonotype was found many times. The gene calls are TRBV6-1 and TRBJ1-1, with D perhaps matching TRBD1 (6 bases). This CDR3 is built from 14 residues. Germline-derived CDR1 and CDR2 are MNHNS and SASEGT. Trimming left V 7 bases short and J 1 base short, with 13 bases between. The CDR3 sequence is CASTYTGTNTEAFF. As DNA, the CDR3 is TGTGCCAGCACGTACACAGGGACGAACACTGAAGCTTTCTTT.

This clonotype came up many times. This sequence joins TRBV3-1 and TRBJ2-5; 9 nucleotides line up with TRBD1. There are 14 residues in the CDR3. Germline V gives CDR1 LGHDT, CDR2 YNNKEL (reference sequence). With 5 bases clipped from V and 7 bases from J, the junction kept 8 bases outside the gene matches. The CDR3 coding sequence is TGTGCCAGCAGCTACCAGGACAGGGGCGCGACCCAGTACTTC. Translating it yields CASSYQDRGATQYF.

This clonotype has more than one count but fewer than ten. The chain carries TRBV20-1 and TRBJ2-1; D gene unclear. The germline CDR1 and CDR2 sequences are DFQATT and SNEGSKA (reference sequence). The CDR3 length is 12 residues. The V end lost 0 bases, the J end lost 7 bases, and 7 bases lay between the germline ends. In nucleotides, the CDR3 is TGCAGTGCTAGAGATCCCAGGAATGAGCAGTTCTTC. Protein sequence: CSARDPRNEQFF.

A few counts support this clonotype. The chain couples TRBV7-9 to TRBJ2-3; TRBD2 matches at 9 bases. V was pared by 3 bases and J by 5 bases, with 18 bases of the junction left unmatched. Germline V gives CDR1 SEHNR, CDR2 FQNEAQ (reference sequence). The CDR3 consists of 19 residues. The CDR3 loop is CASSFSSGRREGWGDTQYF. The CDR3 nucleotides read TGTGCCAGCAGCTTTAGTTCCGGCCGGCGGGAGGGTTGGGGAGATACGCAGTATTTT.

V and J are TRBV7-6 and TRBJ2-1, with 8 positions matching TRBD1. Germline V CDR1 and CDR2: SGHVS, FNYEAQ. The V segment lost 4 bases and the J segment 3 bases; nucleotides outside the gene matches: 5. CDR3 length equals 15 residues. The CDR3 region is CASSSPGGYYNEQFF. CDR3 nucleotides: TGTGCCAGCAGCTCCCCAGGGGGCTACTACAATGAGCAGTTCTTC. Full variable domain (remainder filled in from reference TRBV7-6 and TRBJ2-1): GAGVSQSPRYKVTKRGQDVALRCDPISGHVSLYWYRQALGQGPEFLTYFNYEAQQDKSGLPNDRFSAERPEGSISTLTIQRTEQRDSAMYRCASSSPGGYYNEQFFGPGTRLTVL.

The chain links TRBV20-1 to TRBJ2-7; D gene uncertain. In germline, CDR1 is DFQATT, CDR2 SNEGSKA (reference sequence). V was cut by 3 bases and J by 2 bases, with 11 bases left in between. CDR3 size: 13 residues. The CDR3 region is CSARTRATYEQYF. The CDR3 DNA reads as TGCAGTGCTAGGACAAGGGCTACCTACGAGCAGTACTTC.

The table lists this clonotype with a few counts. The rearrangement joins TRBV4-1 to TRBJ2-7; D possibly matches TRBD1 or TRBD2 (5 bases each). The CDR3 consists of 15 residues. CDR1 MGHRA and CDR2 YSYEKL come from the germline V gene. Trimming shortened V by 4 bases and J by 2 bases, and 15 bases separated the two germline ends. The CDR3 nucleotides read TGCGCCAGCAGCCCAGGGAGCAGCAGCACCTACGAGCAGTACTTC. Translation: CASSPGSSSTYEQYF.

This clonotype was seen ten or more times. The junction departs from the called germline gene at one end, perhaps through a read error. The V gene is TRBV11-2, the J gene TRBJ2-1; D possibly uses TRBD1 or TRBD2 (7 bases each). Germline assignment: CDR1 SGHAT and CDR2 FQNNGV. This CDR3 has 13 residues. The CDR3 protein is CASRSGGDNEQFF. In DNA form, the CDR3 reads TGTGCCAGCAGATCAGGGGGGGACAATGAGCAATTCTTC. Variable domain in full (rest from reference TRBV11-2 and TRBJ2-1): EAGVAQSPRYKIIEKRQSVAFWCNPISGHATLYWYQQILGQGPKLLIQFQNNGVVDDSQLPKDRFSAERLKGVDSTLKIQPAKLEDSAVYLCASRSGGDNEQFFGPGTRLTVL.

In this sample, this clonotype turned up many times. This chain joins TRBV20-1 and TRBJ1-1, with no clear D. Trimming removed 4 bases at V and 3 bases at J, with 15 bases between. The CDR3 length is 14 residues. Germline assignment: CDR1 DFQATT and CDR2 SNEGSKA (reference sequence). In DNA form, the CDR3 reads TGCAGTGCTAAATTGCAGTCGAGGGACACTGAAGCTTTCTTT. It specifies CSAKLQSRDTEAFF.

In its sample, this clonotype was seen many times. This chain connects TRBV11-1 to TRBJ2-1, with 7 bases lining up with TRBD1. This CDR3 contains 15 residues. CDR1 SGHAT and CDR2 FQDESV come from the germline V gene (reference sequence). The J segment lost 0 bases and the V segment lost 5 bases, leaving 4 bases of the junction unmatched. The CDR3: CASSRDRDSYNEQFF. The CDR3, as DNA: TGTGCCAGCAGCCGCGACAGGGACTCCTACAATGAGCAGTTCTTC. Based on the CDR3 plus reference TRBV11-1 and TRBJ2-1, the full variable domain is EAEVAQSPRYKITEKSQAVAFWCDPISGHATLYWYRQILGQGPELLVQFQDESVVDDSQLPKDRFSAERLKGVDSTLKIQPAELGDSAMYLCASSRDRDSYNEQFFGPGTRLTVL.

This sequence joins TRBV2 and TRBJ2-4; 8 bases map to TRBD2. The CDR3 runs 14 residues. Germline CDR1 reads SNHLY; CDR2 reads FYNNEI. V lost 7 bases and J lost 0; bases outside the gene matches: 2. The CDR3 DNA reads TGTGCCAGCACCGGGGGGGTAGCCAAAAACATTCAGTACTTC. Encoded protein: CASTGGVAKNIQYF.

This clonotype was counted between two and nine times. CDR3 amino acids: CASTHRDGGDTIYF. The CDR3 nucleotides are TGTGCCAGCACTCACCGGGACGGTGGGGACACCATATATTTT. The rearrangement joins TRBV2 to TRBJ1-3; weak D call: TRBD1 (5 bases). V lost 7 bases, J lost 8 bases, and 18 bases lay in between. The CDR3 covers 14 residues. Germline assignment: CDR1 SNHLY and CDR2 FYNNEI.

As regards this clonotype: One end of the junction fails to match germline, which may point to a read error. The rearrangement joins TRBV4-1 to TRBJ1-2; tentatively, D is TRBD1 (6 bases). Germline lookup yields CDR1 MGHRA and CDR2 YSYEKL. The CDR3 contains 15 residues. CDR3 sequence reads: CASSQTGSTNCGYTF. The CDR3 DNA sequence: TGCGCCAGCAGCCAAACAGGGTCGACTAACTGTGGCTACACCTTC.

The gene calls are TRBV7-2 and TRBJ2-2; D is perhaps TRBD1 or TRBD2 (5 bases each). This CDR3 is built from 15 residues. Germline lookup yields CDR1 SGHTA and CDR2 FQGNSA. V was cut by 5 bases and J by 3 bases, with 13 bases left in between. The CDR3 DNA sequence: TGTGCCAGCAGCCGGGTTCGAGGGGACACCGGGGAGCTGTTTTTT. This encodes CASSRVRGDTGELFF.

At least ten counts were recorded for this clonotype. The chain has TRBV2 and TRBJ2-2; the match to TRBD2 covers 7 bases. J lost 2 bases, V lost 7 bases, and 4 bases had no gene match. CDR3 length equals 14 residues. Per germline, CDR1 SNHLY and CDR2 FYNNEI. The CDR3 protein is CASKREGNTGELFF. CDR3 in DNA: TGTGCCAGCAAGAGGGAGGGAAACACCGGGGAGCTGTTTTTT. Based on the CDR3 plus reference TRBV2 and TRBJ2-2, the full variable domain is EPEVTQTPSHQVTQMGQEVILRCVPISNHLYFYWYRQILGQKVEFLVSFYNNEISEKSEIFDDQFSVERPDGSNFTLKIRSTKLEDSAMYFCASKREGNTGELFFGEGSRLTVL.

J is TRBJ2-7 and V is TRBV7-8; TRBD1 matches 7 bases. V was pared by 5 bases and J by 3 bases, with 16 bases of the junction left unmatched. This CDR3 comprises 17 residues. CDR1 is SGHVS and CDR2 is FQNEAQ in the germline V gene. The CDR3 region has the DNA TGTGCCAGCAGCCACCTACGAACCAGGGGGATCATCTACGAGCAGTACTTC. Encoded protein: CASSHLRTRGIIYEQYF.

The sample holds many counts of this clonotype. The chain combines TRBV12-3 or TRBV12-4 with TRBJ1-4, with D possibly matching TRBD1 (6 bases). The CDR3 loop spans 15 amino acids. The V and J ends lost 0 bases and 5 bases respectively, with 10 bases between them. For the CDR3, the DNA is TGTGCCAGCAGTTTAGCGAACAGGGTGAATGAAAAACTGTTTTTT. Its protein is CASSLANRVNEKLFF.

The rearrangement joins TRBV10-3 to TRBJ2-1, with TRBD2 matching over 13 bases. In germline, CDR1 is ENHRY, CDR2 SYGVKD. V dropped 10 bases and J dropped 8; count of bases not matched to a gene: 5. The length of the CDR3 is 13 residues. CDR3: CATRTSGSDEQFF. The CDR3 DNA sequence: TGTGCCACCAGGACTAGCGGGAGCGATGAGCAGTTCTTC.

The genes are TRBV20-1 and TRBJ1-3; D is perhaps TRBD1 (6 bases). Trimming cost V 8 bases and J 0 bases, with 8 bases left between them. The germline V gene has CDR1 DFQATT and CDR2 SNEGSKA (reference sequence). The CDR3 is made up of 12 amino acids. The CDR3 sequence is CSTRGSGNTIYF. Here the CDR3 DNA reads TGCAGTACCAGGGGCTCTGGAAACACCATATATTTT.

This sequence joins TRBV19 and TRBJ2-1; D is possibly TRBD2 (5 bases). CDR1 is LNHDA, CDR2 SQIVND, per germline (reference sequence). V dropped 5 bases and J dropped 12 bases, with 14 bases sitting between them. The CDR3 has 12 amino acids. The CDR3 region has the DNA TGTGCCAGTAGTCTCTCTAGGGAGAGGCAGTTCTTC. Its translation is CASSLSRERQFF.

This CDR3 is CASSLGDGRNQPQHF. Here the CDR3 DNA reads TGCGCCAGCAGCTTGGGGGACGGCCGCAATCAGCCCCAGCATTTT. The chain recombines TRBV5-1 with TRBJ1-5, with D perhaps TRBD1 (5 bases). The CDR3 contains 15 residues. The germline CDR1 and CDR2 sequences are SGHRS and YFSETQ. V dropped 0 bases and J dropped 2 bases, with 9 bases sitting between them.

This clonotype was recorded at least ten times. The chain carries TRBV20-1 and TRBJ2-5; D possibly corresponds to TRBD1 (6 bases). Germline-derived CDR1 and CDR2 are DFQATT and SNEGSKA (reference sequence). The CDR3 has 14 residues. The V gene lost 3 bases and the J gene lost 4 bases, with 15 bases spanning the gap. CDR3 amino acids: CSAREQGLTETQYF. The CDR3 coding sequence is TGCAGTGCTAGGGAACAGGGTCTCACAGAGACCCAGTACTTC.

The gene calls are TRBV6-1 and TRBJ1-1; 8 bases fit TRBD1. Germline V gene data show CDR1 as MNHNS and CDR2 as SASEGT. The CDR3 is 14 residues long. Trimming took 6 bases from V and 7 from J; bases not matched to a gene: 10. The chain's CDR3 is CASRLRQGASEAFF. The DNA of the CDR3 is TGTGCCAGCAGACTCCGTCAGGGGGCGAGTGAAGCTTTCTTT.